The clone carrying this TCR beta chain has ten or more counts. This sample is drawn from a study of neurological immune-mediated disorders. TCRdb re-analysed the 5' RACE reads in MiXCR, keeping a single row per CDR3 protein. The sample includes about 52,000 distinct CDR3 sequences, around 3.6% of them seen just once. V was pared by 4 bases and J by 7 bases, with 17 bases between. The CDR3 is 15 residues long. Germline assignment: CDR1 MGHRA and CDR2 YSYEKL. Sequencing used PBMCs. The sequence derives from a man aged 30 to 45 with multiple sclerosis. V is TRBV4-1 and J is TRBJ1-3; a possible D gene is TRBD1 (6 bases). The CDR3 loop is CASSLKTGQGNTIYF. The CDR3 bases are TGCGCCAGCAGCCTGAAGACAGGCCAGGGGAACACCATATATTTT.